This TCR beta chain was sequenced during a study of cytomegalovirus exposure and HLA in healthy donors. The PCR contained 60 Vbeta and 13 Jbeta primers. Generated by immunoSEQ multiplex PCR, the TCRdb table keeps only in-frame clones and is missing some. The sample has some 200,000 clones, roughly four fifths seen once. A note on this clone: Its antigen remains unknown.

V shed 7 bases, J shed 4 bases, and the junction held 9 bases outside the gene matches. The CDR3 runs to 14 residues. The V gene's germline CDR1 is SQVTM and CDR2 ANQGSEA. Overall study results and limits: Both high specificity and high sensitivity reportedly marked the classifier's diagnosis of cytomegalovirus status. A later analysis showed HLA-associated TCR beta chains outstripping equally common others in clonal expansion.

The chain has TRBV29-1 and TRBJ2-3; 9 nucleotides match TRBD1. The specimen was PBMCs. The sequence came from a woman aged 30 to 39 in good health and CMV-seropositive. The DNA of the CDR3 is TGCAGCGCCGGGAGGACAGGGGTCGCAGATACGCAGTATTTT. It specifies CSAGRTGVADTQYF.